One sample yielded the 30 T cell receptor beta chains listed below, sequenced in a study of CD8 T cells in ankylosing spondylitis. TCRdb reprocessed the 5' RACE reads via MiXCR and lists one record per CDR3 protein. The sample includes some 150,000 distinct CDR3 sequences, around 42% of them seen just once. Sequenced material: synovial fluid, either unsorted or a sorted T cell fraction (not recorded which). The receptors were gathered from a male donor with ankylosing spondylitis.

V and J are TRBV4-3 and TRBJ2-5; TRBD2 matches at 12 bases. Germline CDR1 is LGHNA and CDR2 is YSLEER. V lost 4 bases, J lost 4 bases, and 10 bases stayed unmatched. The length of the CDR3 is 17 residues. CDR3 residues: CASSPRLAGVEGETQYF. In DNA, the CDR3 is TGCGCCAGCAGCCCCAGACTAGCGGGAGTGGAGGGAGAGACCCAGTACTTC.

This clonotype turned up a few times. The chain recombines TRBV4-1 with TRBJ2-3, with D unresolved. Looked up from germline, CDR1 is MGHRA and CDR2 is YSYEKL. This CDR3 contains 14 residues. V was pared by 0 bases and J by 9 bases, with 13 bases between. As DNA, the CDR3 is TGCGCCAGCAGCCAAGATCCGTCAGCCCAAACGCAGTATTTT. Encoded protein: CASSQDPSAQTQYF.

This clonotype has just a few counts. V and J are TRBV6-2 or TRBV6-3 and TRBJ1-5; D remains unclear. V dropped 8 bases and J dropped 7 bases, with 15 bases sitting between them. Germline CDR1 is MNHEY and CDR2 is SVGEGT. The CDR3 is 13 residues long. CDR3 sequence reads: CASAEGRGQPQHF. Written as DNA, the CDR3 is TGTGCCAGCGCGGAGGGTCGTGGACAGCCCCAGCATTTT.

CDR3 DNA: TGCAGTGCTAAGACCCGACAGCGGGGGACCTACAATGAGCAGTTCTTC. This translates into CSAKTRQRGTYNEQFF. The genes are TRBV20-1 and TRBJ2-1, with 8 bases aligning to TRBD2. The CDR3 is 16 amino acids. Germline assignment: CDR1 DFQATT and CDR2 SNEGSKA (reference sequence). After removal of 4 bases from V and 2 bases from J, the junction contained 10 bases not matched to a gene.

The CDR3 loop reads CASSSGTQYNEQFF. The CDR3 DNA reads TGTGCCAGCAGTTCCGGGACGCAGTACAATGAGCAGTTCTTC. This chain uses TRBV6-5 with TRBJ2-1; D tentatively fits TRBD1 or TRBD2 (5 bases each). Trimming took 4 bases from V and 4 from J, leaving 11 bases between them. Germline CDR1 and CDR2: MNHEY and SVGAGI. The CDR3 length is 14 residues.

This chain links TRBV7-9 with TRBJ2-6; 8 positions agree with TRBD1. V gave up 1 base and J gave up 2 bases; unmatched junction bases: 4. Germline CDR1 and CDR2: SEHNR and FQNEAQ (reference sequence). This CDR3 has 17 residues. In DNA, the CDR3 is TGTGCCAGCAGCTTAGGGACAGGGCTAACTGGGGCCAACGTCCTGACTTTC. Its protein is CASSLGTGLTGANVLTF.

The chain has TRBV5-1 and TRBJ1-1; D uncertain. This CDR3 contains 12 residues. The V end was cut by 4 bases, the J end by 10 bases, with 14 bases between. The germline V gene has CDR1 SGHRS and CDR2 YFSETQ. The CDR3 bases are TGCGCCAGCAGCCCCTACGACAAACCAGCTTTCTTT. Protein sequence: CASSPYDKPAFF. The full variable domain, completed using reference TRBV5-1 and TRBJ1-1, is KAGVTQTPRYLIKTRGQQVTLSCSPISGHRSVSWYQQTPGQGLQFLFEYFSETQRNKGNFPGRFSGRQFSNSRSEMNVSTLELGDSALYLCASSPYDKPAFFGQGTRLTVV.

With respect to this clonotype: A read error may explain this, as a much larger clone is one base away. This chain's CDR3 is CVSSYTGDEQYF. The CDR3 nucleotides are TGTGTCAGCAGTTACACAGGCGACGAGCAGTACTTC. V is TRBV6-6 and J is TRBJ2-7, with D perhaps matching TRBD1 (5 bases). This CDR3 is 12 amino acids long. Germline CDR1 is MNHNY and CDR2 is SVGAGI (reference sequence).

The CDR3, as DNA: TGCAGTGCCGGGACTAGCGGGACTAATGAGCAGTTCTTC. Its protein is CSAGTSGTNEQFF. This chain connects TRBV20-1 to TRBJ2-1; the match to TRBD2 covers 13 bases. The CDR3 sequence is 13 residues long. The germline V gene has CDR1 DFQATT and CDR2 SNEGSKA (reference sequence). V lost 6 bases to trimming and J lost 7 bases; unmatched junction nucleotides: 3.

This sequence joins TRBV5-1 and TRBJ1-2, with 7 bases that match TRBD1. Germline V gene data show CDR1 as SGHRS and CDR2 as YFSETQ. With 1 base clipped from V and 6 bases from J, the junction kept 6 bases outside the gene matches. The CDR3 consists of 14 residues. The chain's CDR3 is CASSLSQGVDGYTF. The CDR3 DNA reads TGCGCCAGCAGCTTGAGTCAGGGGGTGGATGGCTACACCTTC.

In its sample, this clonotype was seen once. The genes are TRBV10-1 and TRBJ2-1; the D gene is possibly TRBD1 (5 bases). The V gene lost 3 bases and the J gene lost 7 bases, with 10 bases spanning the gap. CDR1 and CDR2 from the germline V gene are WNHNN and SYGVQD (reference sequence). The CDR3 loop spans 13 amino acids. For the CDR3, the DNA is TGCGCCAGCAGTGAACACCAGGGTAATGAGCAGTTCTTC. Its translation is CASSEHQGNEQFF.

The rearrangement links TRBV4-1 to TRBJ2-1; the D is unclear. From germline, CDR1 is MGHRA and CDR2 YSYEKL. The CDR3 is 15 residues long. V gave up 4 bases and J gave up 1 base, with 11 bases separating them. Here the CDR3 reads CASSPHGRSYNEQFF. CDR3 coding DNA: TGCGCCAGCAGCCCCCACGGCAGATCCTACAATGAGCAGTTCTTC.

V usage is TRBV12-3 or TRBV12-4 and J usage is TRBJ1-1, with no clear D. The CDR3 contains 16 residues. V shed 5 bases and J shed 0 bases, with 16 bases lying between them. The CDR3 DNA reads TGTGCCAGCAGTCACCGCCGCACAAGAATGAACACTGAAGCTTTCTTT. It is translated as CASSHRRTRMNTEAFF.

This clonotype was seen more than once but under ten times. The V gene is TRBV14, the J gene TRBJ2-5; 9 bases agree with TRBD1. The J segment lost 4 bases and the V segment lost 2 bases, leaving 5 bases of the junction unmatched. The germline gives CDR1 SGHDN, CDR2 FVKESK. This CDR3 spans 15 amino acids. CDR3 loop: CASSQTSDRGETQYF. CDR3 in DNA: TGTGCCAGCAGCCAAACATCGGACAGGGGAGAGACCCAGTACTTC.

The chain employs TRBV12-3 or TRBV12-4 and TRBJ1-1; maybe TRBD1 (5 bases). The V end was cut by 5 bases, the J end by 1 base, with 11 bases between. This CDR3 is 14 amino acids long. CDR3: CASSLGRTNTEAFF. For the CDR3, the DNA is TGTGCCAGCAGTCTGGGACGGACGAACACTGAAGCTTTCTTT.

The chain links TRBV20-1 to TRBJ2-7; tentative D call: TRBD2 (5 bases). The germline V gene encodes CDR1 DFQATT and CDR2 SNEGSKA (reference sequence). V lost 0 bases and J lost 2, with 8 bases in between. The CDR3 is 13 residues long. The CDR3 loop is CSARELGTYEQYF. The CDR3 DNA follows: TGCAGTGCTAGAGAACTAGGCACCTACGAGCAGTACTTC.

This clonotype was counted between two and nine times. This chain links TRBV11-3 with TRBJ2-1; possible D gene TRBD2, 5 bases. V was pared by 0 bases and J by 7 bases, with 13 bases between. The CDR3 has 15 amino acids. The V gene's germline CDR1 is SGHNT and CDR2 YENEEA. The CDR3: CASSLDRGAKNEQFF. In DNA form, the CDR3 reads TGTGCCAGCAGCTTAGACCGGGGAGCCAAGAATGAGCAGTTCTTC.

The chain joins TRBV7-3 to TRBJ2-1; TRBD2 might be the D (6 bases). Deletions cut 4 bases from V and 10 bases from J, with 11 bases between. The CDR3 runs to 12 residues. Germline CDR1 and CDR2: SGHTA and FQGTGA. The CDR3 here is CASSSPSEEQFF. DNA for the CDR3: TGTGCCAGCAGCTCGCCTAGCGAGGAGCAGTTCTTC.

The chain is built from TRBV2 and TRBJ2-3, with 8 bases lining up with TRBD1. Germline-derived CDR1 and CDR2 are SNHLY and FYNNEI. J lost 2 bases, V lost 6 bases, and 16 bases had no gene match. This CDR3 spans 18 amino acids. CDR3 coding DNA: TGTGCCAGCAGGCTCATCAGACCGGGACAGGCGCTCACAGATACGCAGTATTTT. Translation: CASRLIRPGQALTDTQYF.

The chain employs TRBV30 and TRBJ1-2; D is ambiguous. Germline lookup yields CDR1 GTSNPN and CDR2 SVGIG (reference sequence). CDR3 size: 13 residues. Trimming removed 4 bases at V and 6 bases at J, with 15 bases between. This CDR3 reads CAWTPGKTDGYTF. The CDR3 DNA is TGTGCCTGGACCCCTGGAAAGACCGATGGCTACACCTTC. Variable domain in full (rest from reference TRBV30 and TRBJ1-2): SQTIHQWPATLVQPVGSPLSLECTVEGTSNPNLYWYRQAAGRGLQLLFYSVGIGQISSEVPQNLSASRPQDRQFILSSKKLLLSDSGFYLCAWTPGKTDGYTFGSGTRLTVV.

This clonotype was seen many times. The genes are TRBV10-3 and TRBJ2-7, with 8 bases aligning to TRBD1. With 6 bases clipped from V and 4 bases from J, the junction kept 5 bases outside the gene matches. Germline V gives CDR1 ENHRY, CDR2 SYGVKD. The CDR3 is made up of 13 amino acids. The CDR3 protein is CAISGQGQYEQYF. For the CDR3, the DNA is TGTGCCATCAGCGGACAGGGTCAATACGAGCAGTACTTC.

This clonotype has at least ten counts. The chain is built from TRBV6-4 and TRBJ2-1; 11 bases fit TRBD1. Germline V gene data show CDR1 as MRHNA and CDR2 as SNTAGT. The CDR3 runs 14 residues. V shed 2 bases, J shed 6 bases, and the junction held 0 bases outside the gene matches. CDR3 residues: CASSDGTGGNEQFF. CDR3 DNA: TGTGCCAGCAGTGACGGGACAGGGGGCAATGAGCAGTTCTTC.

The chain has TRBV11-3 and TRBJ2-7; 8 positions match TRBD1. The CDR3 runs 16 residues. V dropped 0 bases and J dropped 7; count of bases not matched to a gene: 11. Germline V CDR1 and CDR2: SGHNT, YENEEA. CDR3 sequence (DNA): TGTGCCAGCAGCTTAGATCCGCGGACAGGGCCCTGGGAGCAGTACTTC. Its translation: CASSLDPRTGPWEQYF. Full variable domain (outside the CDR3, taken from reference TRBV11-3 and TRBJ2-7): EAGVVQSPRYKIIEKKQPVAFWCNPISGHNTLYWYLQNLGQGPELLIRYENEEAVDDSQLPKDRFSAERLKGVDSTLKIQPAELGDSAVYLCASSLDPRTGPWEQYFGPGTRLTVT.

The table lists this clonotype with a few counts. The V gene is TRBV7-3, the J gene TRBJ2-3; D unclear. The CDR3 consists of 14 residues. The V end lost 3 bases, the J end lost 4 bases, and 11 bases lay between the germline ends. Germline CDR1 is SGHTA and CDR2 is FQGTGA. The chain's CDR3 is CASSFSQLPDTQYF. In nucleotides, the CDR3 is TGTGCCAGCAGCTTCTCCCAGCTTCCAGATACGCAGTATTTT.

This clonotype was counted between two and nine times. The rearrangement joins TRBV13 to TRBJ1-1, with TRBD1 as a possible D gene (6 bases). CDR1 and CDR2 (germline): PRHDT, FYEKMQ (reference sequence). This CDR3 is built from 20 residues. The ends were cut back, 3 bases at V and 2 bases at J, with 28 bases in the middle. Written as DNA, the CDR3 is TGTGCCAGCAGCTTGGTCCCGGGACACTCCGGGCTCGTAGACAACACTGAAGCTTTCTTT. Its translation: CASSLVPGHSGLVDNTEAFF.

This clonotype occurred once. The chain is built from TRBV12-3 or TRBV12-4 and TRBJ1-4; D gene ambiguous. Trimming pared 6 bases from V and 6 bases from J, leaving 14 bases between. This CDR3 is 14 amino acids long. The chain's CDR3 is CASSLSGRDEKLFF. CDR3 in DNA: TGTGCCAGCAGCCTTTCGGGAAGGGATGAAAAACTGTTTTTT.

This chain links TRBV7-3 with TRBJ2-1; D may correspond to TRBD1 or TRBD2 (5 bases each). Trimming stripped 5 bases from V and 8 bases from J, with 19 bases between. CDR3 length equals 15 residues. Per the germline V gene, CDR1 is SGHTA and CDR2 is FQGTGA. CDR3 DNA: TGTGCCAGCAGCGCCCTATGGGGACCCCTCGATGAGCAGTTCTTC. It is translated as CASSALWGPLDEQFF.

The chain carries TRBV3-1 and TRBJ2-7; a weak D match, TRBD2 (5 bases). This CDR3 is built from 18 residues. The V and J ends lost 2 bases and 2 bases respectively, with 22 bases between them. CDR1 is LGHDT, CDR2 YNNKEL, per germline (reference sequence). Here the CDR3 reads CASSQFPPNLGITYEQYF. The CDR3 DNA reads as TGTGCCAGCAGCCAATTCCCCCCCAATCTCGGGATCACCTACGAGCAGTACTTC.

This clonotype was counted between two and nine times. This rearrangement joins TRBV29-1 to TRBJ1-2; D possibly corresponds to TRBD1 (5 bases). The length of the CDR3 is 13 residues. Germline V CDR1 and CDR2: SQVTM, ANQGSEA. Trimming cost V 2 bases and J 4 bases, with 11 bases left between them. The DNA of the CDR3 is TGCAGCGTTGAATGGGACCCTATCTATGGCTACACCTTC. It codes for CSVEWDPIYGYTF.

This clonotype was observed a few times. The chain couples TRBV4-2 to TRBJ2-1, with 7 bases identical to TRBD2. Looked up from germline, CDR1 is LGHNA and CDR2 is YNFKEQ. The CDR3 has 16 amino acids. J gave up 2 bases and V 3 bases, and 7 bases lay outside the gene matches. The CDR3: CASSHPGGIPYNEQFF. CDR3 DNA: TGTGCCAGCAGCCATCCCGGGGGGATTCCCTACAATGAGCAGTTCTTC.